These 29 T cell receptor beta chains came from one sample sequenced in a study of T cell repertoires in cytomegalovirus infection. TCRdb re-called the reads with MiXCR, one entry per CDR3 protein. Of 200,000 or so distinct CDR3 sequences listed, about 30% are singletons. Material for sequencing was PBMCs. The source of these receptors is a human donor in good health (CMV status not recorded). Some clones in this sample may be carry-over from other donors' samples.

In regard to this clonotype: Just one base apart from a much larger clone, this may be a read error. V usage is TRBV7-3 and J usage is TRBJ1-1; D not resolved. Germline V CDR1 and CDR2: SGHTA, FQGTGA. The CDR3 has 14 amino acids. Between the trimmed V and J ends, which lost 2 bases and 4 bases, there was a span of 11 bases. The CDR3 region has the DNA TGTGCCAGCAGCTTATCTCACGATCGCACTGAAGCTTTCTTT. This translates into CASSLSHDRTEAFF. Filled out from reference TRBV7-3 and TRBJ1-1, the complete variable domain reads GAGVSQTPSNKVTEKGKYVELRCDPISGHTALYWYRQSLGQGPEFLIYFQGTGAADDSGLPNDRFFAVRPEGSVSTLKIQRTERGDSAVYLCASSLSHDRTEAFFGQGTRLTVV.

The chain employs TRBV12-3 or TRBV12-4 and TRBJ1-2; weak D call: TRBD1 (5 bases). The ends were cut back, 3 bases at V and 8 bases at J, with 13 bases in the middle. The CDR3 sequence is 13 residues long. The CDR3 nucleotides are TGTGCCAGCAGTTTTACCGGGGGAGGAGGCTACACCTTC. Amino acids: CASSFTGGGGYTF.

The V call is TRBV5-1, the J call TRBJ2-3, with D tentatively TRBD2 (6 bases). Trimming left V 0 bases short and J 4 bases short, with 9 bases between. There are 14 residues in the CDR3. Germline CDR1 SGHRS, CDR2 YFSETQ. CDR3 DNA: TGCGCCAGCAGCTTGGAAAGGGAGGCAGATACGCAGTATTTT. It encodes CASSLEREADTQYF.

The CDR3 region is CASSQVQGAGANVLTF. Here the CDR3 DNA reads TGTGCCAGCAGCCAAGTCCAGGGTGCTGGGGCCAACGTCCTGACTTTC. The chain recombines TRBV3-1 with TRBJ2-6; possible D gene TRBD1, 5 bases. V was cut by 1 base and J by 2 bases, with 9 bases left in between. There are 16 residues in the CDR3. The V gene's germline CDR1 is LGHDT and CDR2 YNNKEL (reference sequence). The full variable domain, rest sourced from reference TRBV3-1 and TRBJ2-6, is DTAVSQTPKYLVTQMGNDKSIKCEQNLGHDTMYWYKQDSKKFLKIMFSYNNKELIINETVPNRFSPKSPDKAHLNLHINSLELGDSAVYFCASSQVQGAGANVLTFGAGSRLTVL.

The V gene is TRBV20-1, the J gene TRBJ1-3, with D perhaps matching TRBD1 (6 bases). The CDR3 extends over 15 amino acids. Germline V gives CDR1 DFQATT, CDR2 SNEGSKA (reference sequence). Trimming removed 3 bases from V and 3 bases from J, with 15 bases in between. DNA for the CDR3: TGCAGTGCTAGCGGGGGGGCAAATCTTGGAAACACCATATATTTT. It specifies CSASGGANLGNTIYF.

This clonotype was counted many times. The rearrangement joins TRBV7-2 to TRBJ1-2, with a possible D match to TRBD1 (6 bases). This CDR3 has 14 amino acids. Germline V gives CDR1 SGHTA, CDR2 FQGNSA. Trimming stripped 3 bases from V and 8 bases from J, with 16 bases between. CDR3 coding DNA: TGTGCCAGCAGCTTCGACGTCGACAGGCGAGGCTACACCTTC. Translation gives CASSFDVDRRGYTF.

This chain uses TRBV25-1 with TRBJ1-1; D possibly corresponds to TRBD1 (5 bases). CDR3 size: 14 residues. Per germline, CDR1 MGHDK and CDR2 SYGVNS. Trimming pared 8 bases from V and 4 bases from J, leaving 17 bases between. CDR3 bases: TGTGCCAGCCCCGCCCCCGACAGCAGCACTGAAGCTTTCTTT. Translated, it gives CASPAPDSSTEAFF.

This clonotype was seen more than once but under ten times. This chain's CDR3 is CASSQEPRNNQPQHF. DNA for the CDR3: TGTGCCAGCAGTCAGGAACCTAGAAACAATCAGCCCCAGCATTTT. The gene calls are TRBV7-2 and TRBJ1-5; D remains unclear. This CDR3 is 15 amino acids long. Germline V gene data show CDR1 as SGHTA and CDR2 as FQGNSA. V lost 6 bases, J lost 3 bases, and 15 bases lay in between. The entire variable domain, with the rest obtained from reference TRBV7-2 and TRBJ1-5, is as follows: GAGVSQSPSNKVTEKGKDVELRCDPISGHTALYWYRQSLGQGLEFLIYFQGNSAPDKSGLPSDRFSAERTGGSVSTLTIQRTQQEDSAVYLCASSQEPRNNQPQHFGDGTRLSIL.

This clonotype was detected a few times. The V call is TRBV4-2, the J call TRBJ1-3, with D maybe TRBD1 (5 bases). CDR1 is LGHNA, CDR2 YNFKEQ, per germline. The CDR3 runs 16 residues. V was clipped by 3 bases and J by 0 bases, with 12 bases between them. This chain's CDR3 is CASSQGGSSSGNTIYF. CDR3 bases: TGTGCCAGCAGCCAGGGGGGGTCCAGCTCTGGAAACACCATATATTTT.

The chain links TRBV2 to TRBJ2-7; possible D gene TRBD2, 5 bases. The germline V and J ends were trimmed by 8 bases and 5 bases, with 13 bases remaining between them. The CDR3 sequence is 12 residues long. Germline assignment: CDR1 SNHLY and CDR2 FYNNEI. The CDR3 DNA follows: TGTGCCAGCGATGCGGGTGTGGACGAGCAGTACTTC. As protein: CASDAGVDEQYF.

This clonotype came up a few times. The chain recombines TRBV12-3 or TRBV12-4 with TRBJ1-1; TRBD1 matches 8 bases. With 6 bases clipped from V and 3 bases from J, the junction kept 6 bases outside the gene matches. The CDR3 length is 14 residues. The CDR3 DNA sequence: TGTGCCAGCAGGCCCAGGGGGCGAGACACTGAAGCTTTCTTT. Its protein is CASRPRGRDTEAFF.

This clonotype occurred a few times. Here the CDR3 reads CASSLKAVMNTEAFF. CDR3 DNA: TGTGCCAGCAGTTTGAAGGCAGTAATGAACACTGAAGCTTTCTTT. The chain employs TRBV12-3 or TRBV12-4 and TRBJ1-1; D remains unclear. Between the trimmed V and J ends, which lost 3 bases and 0 bases, there was a span of 11 bases. The CDR3 consists of 15 residues.

The J gene is TRBJ1-4, the V gene TRBV6-6; 9 nucleotides line up with TRBD1. V gave up 6 bases and J gave up 7 bases; unmatched junction bases: 9. Germline V gene data show CDR1 as MNHNY and CDR2 as SVGAGI (reference sequence). The CDR3 has 15 residues. The CDR3, as DNA: TGTGCCAGCAGCCCACGGGGACAGGGAGGTGAAAAACTGTTTTTT. Its protein product is CASSPRGQGGEKLFF.

The chain combines TRBV14 with TRBJ1-1; no reliable D call. The germline V gene has CDR1 SGHDN and CDR2 FVKESK. V was shortened by 0 bases and J by 7 bases, with 9 bases between the two germline ends. The CDR3 is made up of 13 amino acids. CDR3 loop: CASSQDWADEAFF. CDR3 sequence (DNA): TGTGCCAGCAGCCAAGATTGGGCGGATGAAGCTTTCTTT. The full variable domain, with the rest looked up from reference TRBV14 and TRBJ1-1, is EAGVTQFPSHSVIEKGQTVTLRCDPISGHDNLYWYRRVMGKEIKFLLHFVKESKQDESGMPNNRFLAERTGGTYSTLKVQPAELEDSGVYFCASSQDWADEAFFGQGTRLTVV.

The chain uses TRBV7-6 and TRBJ1-1; 8 bases are shared with TRBD1. Germline lookup yields CDR1 SGHVS and CDR2 FNYEAQ. V was clipped by 5 bases and J by 4 bases; unmatched bases: 6. This CDR3 spans 14 amino acids. This chain's CDR3 is CASSNTGGSTEAFF. The CDR3 DNA reads TGTGCCAGCAGCAACACAGGGGGAAGCACTGAAGCTTTCTTT.

This clonotype was seen only a few times. This rearrangement joins TRBV27 to TRBJ2-4; D is possibly TRBD2 (6 bases). CDR1 and CDR2 (germline): MNHEY, SMNVEV (reference sequence). The CDR3 has 15 residues. Trimming shortened V by 7 bases and J by 1 base, and 14 bases separated the two germline ends. The CDR3 protein is CASTYAGMAKNIQYF. CDR3 nucleotide sequence: TGTGCCAGCACTTATGCGGGGATGGCCAAAAACATTCAGTACTTC.

V usage is TRBV11-2 and J usage is TRBJ2-1; TRBD2 matches 12 bases. The V segment lost 5 bases and the J segment 8 bases; nucleotides outside the gene matches: 7. Per germline, CDR1 SGHAT and CDR2 FQNNGV. The CDR3 is 15 residues long. The CDR3 nucleotides are TGTGCCAGCAGCCTACTAGCGGGGGGAGGATATGAGCAGTTCTTC. This translates into CASSLLAGGGYEQFF.

This clonotype was seen at least ten times. V and J are TRBV4-1 and TRBJ2-5, with 10 bases identical to TRBD1. V was pared by 4 bases and J by 2 bases, with 4 bases of the junction left unmatched. This CDR3 region has 15 residues. CDR1 and CDR2 (germline): MGHRA, YSYEKL. In DNA form, the CDR3 reads TGCGCCAGCAGCCCTCGGACAGGGGGACAAGAGACCCAGTACTTC. Translated: CASSPRTGGQETQYF.

Only a few counts were recorded for this clonotype. The chain joins TRBV19 to TRBJ2-5; TRBD1 agrees at 12 bases. Germline V gives CDR1 LNHDA, CDR2 SQIVND (reference sequence). The CDR3 length is 14 residues. Trimming cost V 9 bases and J 5 bases; bases outside gene matches: 7. This CDR3 is CASSPGTGGETQYF. CDR3 nucleotides: TGTGCCAGCAGTCCTGGGACAGGGGGCGAGACCCAGTACTTC.

The rearrangement links TRBV27 to TRBJ1-1; 7 bases align to TRBD1. Germline CDR1 and CDR2: MNHEY and SMNVEV (reference sequence). This CDR3 has 15 amino acids. The V segment lost 5 bases and the J segment 0 bases; nucleotides outside the gene matches: 6. The CDR3 reads CASSTGQVMNTEAFF. The CDR3 region has the DNA TGTGCCAGCAGTACCGGACAGGTGATGAACACTGAAGCTTTCTTT.

This sequence joins TRBV5-4 and TRBJ1-2, with unresolved D. V was trimmed by 2 bases and J by 4 bases, leaving 15 bases between them. Germline-derived CDR1 and CDR2 are SGHNT and YYREEE (reference sequence). The CDR3 has 15 amino acids. The CDR3 region is CASSFESPRSYGYTF. As DNA, the CDR3 is TGTGCCAGCAGCTTCGAAAGTCCGAGGAGCTATGGCTACACCTTC.

The J gene is TRBJ1-1, the V gene TRBV4-1; D is unresolved. Germline values: CDR1 MGHRA, CDR2 YSYEKL. Trimming pared 0 bases from V and 9 bases from J, leaving 17 bases between. CDR3 length equals 15 residues. The DNA of the CDR3 is TGCGCCAGCAGCCAAGAAAGTCAGGCGACCTTAAAAGCTTTCTTT. This sequence encodes CASSQESQATLKAFF.

This clonotype was counted between two and nine times. The chain couples TRBV12-3 or TRBV12-4 to TRBJ2-7, with 9 bases lining up with TRBD1. The CDR3 contains 16 residues. The V gene end was trimmed by 8 bases and the J gene end by 5 bases; junction bases not matched to a gene: 16. The CDR3: CASRPIPGQGGNEQYF. The CDR3 nucleotides are TGTGCCAGCCGTCCAATTCCGGGACAGGGAGGAAACGAGCAGTACTTC.

This clonotype has a handful of counts. V is TRBV6-5 and J is TRBJ2-3, with D perhaps matching TRBD2 (6 bases). Germline values: CDR1 MNHEY, CDR2 SVGAGI. V shed 6 bases and J shed 4 bases, with 14 bases lying between them. There are 14 residues in the CDR3. Here the CDR3 DNA reads TGTGCCAGCAGCCCCGGGGGACCGGCAGATACGCAGTATTTT. Translated, it gives CASSPGGPADTQYF.

The V gene is TRBV5-1, the J gene TRBJ1-1; unclear D gene. There are 14 residues in the CDR3. Germline V CDR1 and CDR2: SGHRS, YFSETQ. The V end was cut by 6 bases, the J end by 1 base, with 13 bases between. The CDR3 is CASMLTKGNTEAFF. CDR3 DNA: TGCGCCAGCATGCTGACAAAGGGGAACACTGAAGCTTTCTTT. Looking up the rest from reference TRBV5-1 and TRBJ1-1 gives the full variable domain: KAGVTQTPRYLIKTRGQQVTLSCSPISGHRSVSWYQQTPGQGLQFLFEYFSETQRNKGNFPGRFSGRQFSNSRSEMNVSTLELGDSALYLCASMLTKGNTEAFFGQGTRLTVV.

The chain recombines TRBV6-5 with TRBJ1-3; tentatively, D is TRBD1 (6 bases). V dropped 7 bases and J dropped 3 bases, with 10 bases sitting between them. This CDR3 comprises 13 residues. The germline V gene has CDR1 MNHEY and CDR2 SVGAGI. The CDR3 sequence is CASIDRIGNTIYF. The CDR3 nucleotides are TGTGCCAGCATCGACAGGATTGGAAACACCATATATTTT.

At least ten counts were recorded for this clonotype. The gene calls are TRBV7-6 and TRBJ1-1, with TRBD1 identical over 7 bases. Germline values: CDR1 SGHVS, CDR2 FNYEAQ. This CDR3 comprises 15 residues. The V gene end was trimmed by 5 bases and the J gene end by 3 bases; junction bases not matched to a gene: 9. The CDR3 here is CASSARTGGDTEAFF. CDR3 nucleotides: TGTGCCAGCAGCGCTCGGACAGGCGGGGACACTGAAGCTTTCTTT.

This clonotype showed up just a few times. This sequence joins TRBV19 and TRBJ1-1, with D perhaps TRBD1 (6 bases). Trimming left V 1 base short and J 3 bases short, with 9 bases between. CDR1 and CDR2 (germline): LNHDA, SQIVND (reference sequence). This CDR3 has 14 amino acids. The CDR3 loop is CASSIGGLYTEAFF. CDR3 nucleotides: TGTGCCAGTAGTATAGGGGGGCTGTACACTGAAGCTTTCTTT.

This clonotype was counted many times. This chain connects TRBV2 to TRBJ1-5; no clear D. This CDR3 region has 11 residues. V was shortened by 9 bases and J by 9 bases, with 12 bases between the two germline ends. Germline V CDR1 and CDR2: SNHLY, FYNNEI. CDR3 sequence: CASGAVWPQHF. As DNA, the CDR3 is TGTGCCAGTGGCGCGGTTTGGCCCCAGCATTTT. Full variable domain (outside the CDR3, taken from reference TRBV2 and TRBJ1-5): EPEVTQTPSHQVTQMGQEVILRCVPISNHLYFYWYRQILGQKVEFLVSFYNNEISEKSEIFDDQFSVERPDGSNFTLKIRSTKLEDSAMYFCASGAVWPQHFGDGTRLSIL.